Below, 14 T cell receptor beta chains from the same sample are listed, as sequenced in a study of cytomegalovirus exposure and HLA in healthy donors. The PCR was carried out with 60 Vbeta primers and 13 Jbeta primers. TCRdb's copy holds only in-frame clones and misses some; the assay was immunoSEQ multiplex PCR. The sample shows fewer than 150,000 clones, around 82% of them seen only once. The sample comprised PBMCs. These receptors came from a woman in her twenties or thirties in good health and CMV-seropositive.

The gene calls are TRBV10-3 and TRBJ2-3; D ambiguous. CDR1 ENHRY and CDR2 SYGVKD come from the germline V gene. The V end lost 3 bases, the J end lost 4 bases, and 5 bases lay between the germline ends. The CDR3 has 12 amino acids. CDR3 bases: TGTGCCATCAGTGAATCAGCAGATACGCAGTATTTT. The encoded protein is CAISESADTQYF.

This clone showed up just a few times. This chain joins TRBV5-1 and TRBJ2-3, with TRBD1 as a possible D gene (5 bases). V lost 1 base and J lost 5, with 5 bases in between. This CDR3 is built from 12 residues. The germline gives CDR1 SGHRS, CDR2 YFSETQ. CDR3 region: CASSLQGDTQYF. In DNA form, the CDR3 reads TGCGCCAGCAGCTTGCAGGGAGATACGCAGTATTTT. The entire variable domain, with the rest obtained from reference TRBV5-1 and TRBJ2-3, is as follows: KAGVTQTPRYLIKTRGQQVTLSCSPISGHRSVSWYQQTPGQGLQFLFEYFSETQRNKGNFPGRFSGRQFSNSRSEMNVSTLELGDSALYLCASSLQGDTQYFGPGTRLTVL.

The chain joins TRBV14 to TRBJ1-2; 7 bases match TRBD1. The CDR3 totals 14 residues. V was clipped by 4 bases and J by 8 bases; unmatched bases: 10. The V gene's germline CDR1 is SGHDN and CDR2 FVKESK. The CDR3: CASSPEDRAFGYTF. CDR3 DNA sequence: TGTGCCAGCAGCCCGGAAGACAGGGCGTTCGGCTACACCTTC.

The rearrangement uses TRBV7-9 and TRBJ1-2, with 8 bases identical to TRBD1. Germline V gives CDR1 SEHNR, CDR2 FQNEAQ (reference sequence). V lost 1 base and J lost 7; bases outside the gene matches: 5. This CDR3 has 14 residues. CDR3 in amino acids: CASSLGQGAGGYTF. The CDR3 bases are TGTGCCAGCAGCTTAGGCCAGGGGGCAGGTGGCTACACCTTC.

The gene calls are TRBV5-1 and TRBJ2-7; 10 bases are shared with TRBD2. The V segment lost 3 bases and the J segment 5 bases; nucleotides outside the gene matches: 2. Germline lookup yields CDR1 SGHRS and CDR2 YFSETQ. The CDR3 contains 13 residues. For the CDR3, the DNA is TGCGCCAGCAGCTCTAGCGGGAGACACGAGCAGTACTTC. As protein: CASSSSGRHEQYF. The whole variable domain, filled in from reference TRBV5-1 and TRBJ2-7, reads KAGVTQTPRYLIKTRGQQVTLSCSPISGHRSVSWYQQTPGQGLQFLFEYFSETQRNKGNFPGRFSGRQFSNSRSEMNVSTLELGDSALYLCASSSSGRHEQYFGPGTRLTVT.

The V call is TRBV9, the J call TRBJ1-2; D uncertain. V was clipped by 4 bases and J by 4 bases, with 14 bases between them. Germline CDR1 and CDR2: SGDLS and YYNGEE. The CDR3 has 14 amino acids. CDR3 sequence (DNA): TGTGCCAGCAGCTCCCTCGGGGTTAGCTATGGCTACACCTTC. It specifies CASSSLGVSYGYTF.

The genes are TRBV6-5 and TRBJ1-1; D is perhaps TRBD1 (6 bases). Germline V gene data show CDR1 as MNHEY and CDR2 as SVGAGI. The CDR3 runs 13 residues. V lost 2 bases to trimming and J lost 11 bases, with 15 bases between them. The CDR3 reads CASSYIATGHAFF. CDR3 sequence (DNA): TGTGCCAGCAGTTACATCGCGACAGGACATGCTTTCTTT.

V gene TRBV7-9 combines with J gene TRBJ2-5; TRBD2 matches 7 bases. This CDR3 is 17 amino acids long. Germline-derived CDR1 and CDR2 are SEHNR and FQNEAQ (reference sequence). With 5 bases clipped from V and 1 base from J, the junction kept 13 bases outside the gene matches. This chain's CDR3 is CASSRAGGRGGQETQYF. Here the CDR3 DNA reads TGTGCCAGCAGCAGGGCCGGGGGTCGCGGGGGCCAAGAGACCCAGTACTTC.

The gene calls are TRBV27 and TRBJ2-7; perhaps TRBD2 as D (7 bases). Germline CDR1 is MNHEY and CDR2 is SMNVEV (reference sequence). Trimming stripped 4 bases from V and 1 base from J, with 11 bases between. The CDR3 sequence is 14 residues long. The CDR3 bases are TGTGCCAGCAGTTGGGGGCGGGGGTCCTACGAGCAGTACTTC. Amino acids: CASSWGRGSYEQYF.

The V call is TRBV9, the J call TRBJ2-1; 7 bases align to TRBD1. V gave up 0 bases and J gave up 3 bases; unmatched junction bases: 9. The V gene's germline CDR1 is SGDLS and CDR2 YYNGEE. The CDR3 runs 17 residues. CDR3 in amino acids: CASSVAVGDSDYNEQFF. The CDR3 DNA sequence: TGTGCCAGCAGCGTAGCAGTAGGGGACAGTGACTACAATGAGCAGTTCTTC.

CDR3 DNA: TGTGCCACCGAACGGGACAGCATATCCTACGAGCAGTACTTC. Encoded protein: CATERDSISYEQYF. The J gene is TRBJ2-7, the V gene TRBV2; 7 positions agree with TRBD1. Germline trimming cut 10 bases from V and 1 base from J; bases unmatched to any gene: 10. The germline gives CDR1 SNHLY, CDR2 FYNNEI. The CDR3 length is 14 residues.

This sequence joins TRBV5-1 and TRBJ1-1, with TRBD1 matching 10 bases. The CDR3 runs 13 residues. From germline, CDR1 is SGHRS and CDR2 YFSETQ. The J segment lost 7 bases and the V segment lost 4 bases, leaving 4 bases of the junction unmatched. CDR3 DNA sequence: TGCGCCAGCAGCGGGACAGGGGCGATTGAAGCTTTCTTT. Translating gives CASSGTGAIEAFF.

This clone has more than one count but fewer than ten. The V and J genes are TRBV6-5 and TRBJ2-7, with D possibly being TRBD1 (5 bases). In germline, CDR1 is MNHEY, CDR2 SVGAGI. The V end was cut by 2 bases, the J end by 4 bases, with 9 bases between. CDR3 length equals 13 residues. CDR3 protein: CASSYRGPYEQYF. For the CDR3, the DNA is TGTGCCAGCAGTTACAGGGGTCCTTACGAGCAGTACTTC.

This chain connects TRBV4-1 to TRBJ2-7; 10 bases are a match to TRBD2. This CDR3 region has 17 residues. J was trimmed by 4 bases and V by 3 bases; bases with no gene match: 12. CDR1 is MGHRA, CDR2 YSYEKL, per germline. The CDR3 DNA reads TGCGCCAGCAGCCACCACGACTCCGTAGCGGGGGGATACGAGCAGTACTTC. This sequence encodes CASSHHDSVAGGYEQYF.